This TCR beta chain was recorded in a study of vaccination and CD4 T cells after COVID-19. Study-level results: Spike mono-reactivity applied to 304 of 307 vaccine-specific clones detected in convalescent patients.

The CDR3 is 14 amino acids. The V end was cut by 1 base, the J end by 7 bases, with 8 bases between. Looked up from germline, CDR1 is SGHVS and CDR2 is FQNEAQ. A word on this clonotype: Its antigen is as yet unknown.

The Oncomine TCR Beta short-read assay sequenced DNA from cultured CD4+ T cells. One entry per CDR3 protein results from TCRdb running MiXCR on the PCR reads. The table includes 20,000 to 30,000 distinct CDR3 sequences, more than 35% detected once. Time point defined: late sampling 161 to 241 days after vaccination in a few convalescent patients. Indicated treatment: roughly 11-day PBMC culture with coronavirus spike peptide pools or control peptides (ViraFEST assay). The clonotype comes from a human donor who had recovered from COVID-19. V usage is TRBV7-8 and J usage is TRBJ1-6, with a weak D call TRBD1 (5 bases). Material: CD4+ T cells from blood, cultured in vitro, obtained about 7 months after SARS-CoV-2 vaccination. CDR3 bases: TGTGCCAGCAGCTTAGTGGGGGGGAATTCACCCCTCCACTTT. This translates into CASSLVGGNSPLHF.